The 7 T cell receptor beta chains below all came from one sample that was sequenced in a study of T cell repertoires in cytomegalovirus infection. Antigens of these TCRs are unknown. TCRdb called the reads again in MiXCR, with one record for every CDR3 protein. The profile shows around 300,000 distinct CDR3 sequences, 25% of them singletons. Sequencing used cultured PBMCs, obtained from culture after CMV antigen stimulation. Every receptor here comes from a human donor in good health (CMV status not recorded). Some clones in this sample may be carry-over from other donors' samples.

V is TRBV5-1 and J is TRBJ2-2, with 10 bases that match TRBD2. CDR1 and CDR2 from the germline V gene are SGHRS and YFSETQ. Unmatched junction bases numbered 6, after V lost 5 bases and J lost 5 bases. There are 15 residues in the CDR3. This chain's CDR3 is CASSPSGSWTGELFF. Here the CDR3 DNA reads TGCGCCAGCAGTCCTAGCGGGAGTTGGACCGGGGAGCTGTTTTTT.

This sequence joins TRBV11-2 and TRBJ2-2; 8 bases line up with TRBD2. CDR1 and CDR2 from the germline V gene are SGHAT and FQNNGV. The trim removed 4 bases at V and 6 bases at J, leaving 7 bases unmatched. The CDR3 is 15 amino acids. The CDR3 loop reads CASSSAGVLAGELFF. The CDR3 coding sequence is TGTGCCAGCAGCTCAGCGGGAGTGTTGGCCGGGGAGCTGTTTTTT.

In the case of this clonotype: Compared with germline, one end of the junction differs, possibly owing to a read error. V gene TRBV19 combines with J gene TRBJ1-4; possible D gene TRBD1, 5 bases. CDR1 LNHDA and CDR2 SQIVND come from the germline V gene (reference sequence). The CDR3 is 10 amino acids. The CDR3 nucleotides read TGTGCCAGCGGGGTGGGGCGGCAGGTTTTT. As protein: CASGVGRQVF.

The table lists this clonotype with many counts. The chain has TRBV4-3 and TRBJ2-2; a possible D gene is TRBD2 (6 bases). V lost 4 bases, J lost 7 bases, and 19 bases lay in between. CDR3 length: 16 residues. Germline-derived CDR1 and CDR2 are LGHNA and YSLEER. As DNA, the CDR3 is TGCGCCAGCAGCCTCCGACTGCGCGGGGTTGGCGGGGAGCTGTTTTTT. Translation gives CASSLRLRGVGGELFF.

This clonotype was counted between two and nine times. The rearrangement uses TRBV7-2 and TRBJ2-1; 13 bases agree with TRBD2. The CDR3 consists of 16 residues. Germline loops: CDR1 SGHTA, CDR2 FQGNSA. The trim removed 6 bases at V and 0 bases at J, leaving 2 bases unmatched. CDR3 nucleotides: TGTGCCAGCAGACGGACTAGCGGGAGCTCCTACAATGAGCAGTTCTTC. Protein: CASRRTSGSSYNEQFF.

The chain joins TRBV6-2 or TRBV6-3 to TRBJ2-2; 8 bases map to TRBD2. Germline CDR1 MNHEY, CDR2 SVGEGT. The CDR3 length is 17 residues. With V trimmed by 4 bases and J by 4 bases, 11 bases remained unmatched. The CDR3: CASSSQGLVGPTGELFF. CDR3 nucleotides: TGTGCCAGCAGTTCCCAGGGACTAGTCGGGCCCACCGGGGAGCTGTTTTTT.

The rearrangement uses TRBV29-1 and TRBJ1-5; the D gene is possibly TRBD1 (6 bases). CDR3 size: 13 residues. The germline gives CDR1 SQVTM, CDR2 ANQGSEA. The V end lost 4 bases, the J end lost 6 bases, and 13 bases lay between the germline ends. The CDR3 DNA follows: TGCAGCGTTGGATTTGGCAGGGGTCAGCCCCAGCATTTT. Translating it yields CSVGFGRGQPQHF.